The next 7 T cell receptor beta chains were all read from a single sample in a study of blood T cell repertoires in COVID-19. TCRdb's copy holds only in-frame clones and misses some; the assay was immunoSEQ multiplex PCR. The sample includes about 31,000 clones, about 89% of them seen just once. Sequencing was carried out using peripheral blood. Source of these receptors: a man between 60 and 75 years old with acute or convalescent COVID-19.

This chain joins TRBV7-9 and TRBJ2-2; tentatively, D is TRBD2 (6 bases). The V gene lost 3 bases and the J gene lost 1 base, with 9 bases spanning the gap. The CDR3 runs 15 residues. The germline gives CDR1 SEHNR, CDR2 FQNEAQ (reference sequence). The CDR3 reads CASSLTEGNTGELFF. The CDR3 DNA follows: TGTGCCAGCAGCTTGACGGAGGGGAACACCGGGGAGCTGTTTTTT.

The CDR3: CASSTDSTGELFF. CDR3 nucleotide sequence: TGTGCCAGCAGCACGGACTCCACCGGGGAGCTGTTTTTT. The chain combines TRBV7-9 with TRBJ2-2; D might be TRBD2 (5 bases). Germline values: CDR1 SEHNR, CDR2 FQNEAQ (reference sequence). V lost 5 bases to trimming and J lost 4 bases, with 8 bases between them. The CDR3 totals 13 residues.

J is TRBJ1-4 and V is TRBV5-1, with unresolved D. The CDR3 has 16 residues. Trimming removed 4 bases at V and 0 bases at J, with 13 bases between. In germline, CDR1 is SGHRS, CDR2 YFSETQ. The CDR3 DNA sequence: TGCGCCAGCAGCACGCGGACTGACTCAACTAATGAAAAACTGTTTTTT. Amino acids: CASSTRTDSTNEKLFF.

This clone has only one observation. This specimen includes other DNA sequences encoding the same CDR3. The V gene is TRBV12-5, the J gene TRBJ1-4; 9 bases align to TRBD1. V was clipped by 7 bases and J by 7 bases; unmatched bases: 7. The CDR3 is 14 residues long. CDR1 and CDR2 from the germline V gene are LGHNT and FRNRAP. The CDR3 is CASATDRGGEKLFF. The CDR3 region has the DNA TGTGCTAGTGCCACGGACAGGGGAGGTGAAAAACTGTTTTTT.

DNA of the CDR3: TGCGCCAGCAGCTACCATCTCCAGGGGGGAGGTCAGCCCCAGCATTTT. This gives the protein CASSYHLQGGGQPQHF. The V and J genes are TRBV4-1 and TRBJ1-5; 7 bases are a match to TRBD1. Germline V gene sequence: CDR1 MGHRA, CDR2 YSYEKL. Germline trimming cut 5 bases from V and 6 bases from J; bases unmatched to any gene: 13. The CDR3 extends over 16 amino acids.

The chain recombines TRBV19 with TRBJ2-2; no clear D gene. The length of the CDR3 is 11 residues. V gave up 6 bases and J gave up 9 bases, with 8 bases separating them. Germline values: CDR1 LNHDA, CDR2 SQIVND (reference sequence). The CDR3 sequence is CASSFSRELFF. CDR3 sequence (DNA): TGTGCCAGTAGCTTTAGTAGGGAGCTGTTTTTT.

J is TRBJ1-1 and V is TRBV9, with D maybe TRBD1 (5 bases). Germline CDR1 SGDLS, CDR2 YYNGEE. V shed 2 bases and J shed 2 bases, with 13 bases lying between them. The CDR3 runs to 15 residues. CDR3 sequence reads: CASSVTGGGNTEAFF. The CDR3 region has the DNA TGTGCCAGCAGCGTTACCGGGGGAGGTAACACTGAAGCTTTCTTT.